These 25 T cell receptor beta chains were all obtained from the same sample, sequenced in a study of blood T cell repertoires in COVID-19. Sequencing was performed with immunoSEQ multiplex PCR; in TCRdb, only in-frame clones are kept and a portion is missing. The sample includes 390,000 or so clones, around 86% of them seen just once. Sequencing used peripheral blood. The receptors derive from a woman aged 30 to 39 with active or convalescent COVID-19.

V is TRBV5-4 and J is TRBJ1-2, with TRBD1 matching over 9 bases. J was trimmed by 2 bases and V by 2 bases; bases with no gene match: 4. This CDR3 spans 15 amino acids. Germline CDR1 and CDR2: SGHNT and YYREEE (reference sequence). The CDR3 DNA reads as TGTGCCAGCAGCTTACAGGGGGCGGGGAACTATGGCTACACCTTC. This sequence encodes CASSLQGAGNYGYTF.

The genes are TRBV5-1 and TRBJ1-3; the D is unclear. Germline lookup yields CDR1 SGHRS and CDR2 YFSETQ. The CDR3 is made up of 15 amino acids. The V end was cut by 1 base, the J end by 0 bases, with 8 bases between. Here the CDR3 reads CASSLSGFSGNTIYF. As DNA, the CDR3 is TGCGCCAGCAGCTTGAGCGGCTTCTCTGGAAACACCATATATTTT. Together with reference TRBV5-1 and TRBJ1-3, the CDR3 gives the full variable domain: KAGVTQTPRYLIKTRGQQVTLSCSPISGHRSVSWYQQTPGQGLQFLFEYFSETQRNKGNFPGRFSGRQFSNSRSEMNVSTLELGDSALYLCASSLSGFSGNTIYFGEGSWLTVV.

The rearrangement joins TRBV19 to TRBJ1-6; 7 nucleotides match TRBD1. The CDR3 extends over 17 amino acids. V shed 4 bases, J shed 6 bases, and the junction held 12 bases outside the gene matches. Germline CDR1 reads LNHDA; CDR2 reads SQIVND (reference sequence). The CDR3: CASSTRFGQVLNSPLHF. DNA for the CDR3: TGTGCCAGTAGTACCCGCTTTGGACAGGTACTTAATTCACCCCTCCACTTT.

This chain links TRBV28 with TRBJ1-5; TRBD1 matches 10 bases. The CDR3 is made up of 16 amino acids. Trimming removed 3 bases from V and 0 bases from J; junction bases left unmatched: 2. From germline, CDR1 is MDHEN and CDR2 SYDVKM. CDR3: CASSLTGGPSNQPQHF. The CDR3 nucleotides are TGTGCCAGCAGTTTGACAGGGGGCCCTAGCAATCAGCCCCAGCATTTT.

The CDR3 loop reads CASSQASGGGAGELFF. As DNA, the CDR3 is TGCGCCAGCAGCCAGGCTTCCGGGGGAGGTGCCGGGGAGCTGTTTTTT. The chain couples TRBV4-1 to TRBJ2-2; D is possibly TRBD2 (6 bases). CDR3 length: 16 amino acids. V was pared by 3 bases and J by 6 bases, with 17 bases between. Germline V lookup: CDR1 MGHRA, CDR2 YSYEKL.

V is TRBV4-2 and J is TRBJ2-3; possible D gene TRBD1, 7 bases. The V gene's germline CDR1 is LGHNA and CDR2 YNFKEQ. This CDR3 has 16 residues. V was shortened by 4 bases and J by 4 bases, with 18 bases between the two germline ends. CDR3 in amino acids: CASSPGGPTRSDTQYF. CDR3 nucleotides: TGTGCCAGCAGCCCAGGGGGACCGACTAGGTCAGATACGCAGTATTTT.

V usage is TRBV9 and J usage is TRBJ1-1; TRBD1 is a possible D gene (5 bases). The CDR3 runs to 15 residues. Germline CDR1 SGDLS, CDR2 YYNGEE. The ends were cut back, 0 bases at V and 5 bases at J, with 14 bases in the middle. The CDR3 nucleotides are TGTGCCAGCAGCGTAGAGGAGGCGGGGGGAACTGAAGCTTTCTTT. Translation gives CASSVEEAGGTEAFF.

The chain couples TRBV3-1 (or the pseudogene TRBV3-2) to TRBJ1-1; 10 bases fit TRBD1. The germline V gene encodes CDR1 LGHDT and CDR2 YNNKEL (reference sequence). After removal of 3 bases from V and 5 bases from J, the junction contained 6 bases not matched to a gene. The CDR3 loop spans 15 amino acids. CDR3 DNA sequence: TGTGCCAGCAGCCAGGCCGGACAGGGGGGAACTGAAGCTTTCTTT. Its translation is CASSQAGQGGTEAFF.

Of note for this clone: At one end, the junction sequence differs from germline, possibly due to a read error. The chain couples TRBV4-1 to TRBJ1-3; 8 positions match TRBD1. The germline gives CDR1 MGHRA, CDR2 YSYEKL. CDR3 length equals 17 residues. The CDR3, as DNA: TGCGCCGGCAGCCAAGAATTCGGCAGGGGGCCAGGAAACACCATATATTTT. Residues: CAGSQEFGRGPGNTIYF.

The chain combines TRBV2 with TRBJ2-7, with TRBD2 identical over 7 bases. The CDR3 consists of 14 residues. Germline assignment: CDR1 SNHLY and CDR2 FYNNEI. Trimming at V came to 3 bases and at J to 7 bases, leaving 9 bases not matched to a gene. The CDR3 DNA follows: TGTGCCAGCAGTGACTATAGGGACTACGAGGAGCAGTACTTC. Residues: CASSDYRDYEEQYF.

The V call is TRBV7-6, the J call TRBJ2-2; 8 positions agree with TRBD2. V lost 0 bases to trimming and J lost 3 bases; unmatched junction nucleotides: 15. CDR3 length: 20 residues. Germline loops: CDR1 SGHVS, CDR2 FNYEAQ. CDR3 amino acids: CASSLAAGGPGLEDTGELFF. The CDR3 DNA is TGTGCCAGCAGCTTAGCGGCGGGGGGTCCGGGACTAGAGGACACCGGGGAGCTGTTTTTT.

V and J are TRBV5-4 and TRBJ2-7, with 8 nucleotides matching TRBD1. V lost 1 base to trimming and J lost 0 bases; unmatched junction nucleotides: 3. This CDR3 is 15 amino acids long. CDR1 is SGHNT and CDR2 is YYREEE in the germline V gene (reference sequence). The chain's CDR3 is CASSLWDRNSYEQYF. CDR3 nucleotide sequence: TGTGCCAGCAGCTTGTGGGACAGGAACTCCTACGAGCAGTACTTC. The full variable domain, completed using reference TRBV5-4 and TRBJ2-7, is ETGVTQSPTHLIKTRGQQVTLRCSSQSGHNTVSWYQQALGQGPQFIFQYYREEENGRGNFPPRFSGLQFPNYSSELNVNALELDDSALYLCASSLWDRNSYEQYFGPGTRLTVT.

The chain links TRBV19 to TRBJ2-1; 7 bases are shared with TRBD2. Trimming removed 3 bases from V and 0 bases from J; junction bases left unmatched: 8. The CDR3 is 17 amino acids. From germline, CDR1 is LNHDA and CDR2 SQIVND (reference sequence). The CDR3 protein is CASSILSGSSSYNEQFF. In nucleotides, the CDR3 is TGTGCCAGTAGTATTCTTAGCGGGTCGAGCTCCTACAATGAGCAGTTCTTC. The full variable domain, with the rest looked up from reference TRBV19 and TRBJ2-1, is DGGITQSPKYLFRKEGQNVTLSCEQNLNHDAMYWYRQDPGQGLRLIYYSQIVNDFQKGDIAEGYSVSREKKESFPLTVTSAQKNPTAFYLCASSILSGSSSYNEQFFGPGTRLTVL.

The J gene is TRBJ2-1, the V gene TRBV5-1; TRBD2 matches 8 bases. The CDR3 is 15 amino acids. In germline, CDR1 is SGHRS, CDR2 YFSETQ. V shed 1 base and J 2 bases; nucleotides not matched to a gene: 2. Written as DNA, the CDR3 is TGCGCCAGCAGCTTGACTAGCGGTACCTACAATGAGCAGTTCTTC. Protein sequence: CASSLTSGTYNEQFF.

The chain has TRBV13 and TRBJ1-2; 7 bases line up with TRBD1. V lost 3 bases, J lost 8 bases, and 6 bases stayed unmatched. CDR1 PRHDT and CDR2 FYEKMQ come from the germline V gene (reference sequence). This CDR3 region has 13 residues. The CDR3 nucleotides are TGTGCCAGCAGCTTGAAGGGGGCCGAAGGCTACACCTTC. Amino acid sequence: CASSLKGAEGYTF.

V gene TRBV19 combines with J gene TRBJ1-4; 7 nucleotides agree with TRBD1. The CDR3 loop spans 15 amino acids. From germline, CDR1 is LNHDA and CDR2 SQIVND (reference sequence). The junction had 4 bases not matched to a gene; V was cut back by 1 base and J by 5 bases. This chain's CDR3 is CASSIGQGVNEKLFF. In DNA, the CDR3 is TGTGCCAGTAGTATAGGCCAGGGGGTGAATGAAAAACTGTTTTTT.

The chain employs TRBV10-1 and TRBJ1-2; a possible D gene is TRBD1 (6 bases). The germline V gene has CDR1 WNHNN and CDR2 SYGVQD (reference sequence). The V end was cut by 6 bases, the J end by 0 bases, with 14 bases between. The CDR3 contains 15 residues. This CDR3 reads CASRKGDTPNYGYTF. DNA for the CDR3: TGCGCCAGCAGGAAAGGGGACACCCCTAACTATGGCTACACCTTC.

This chain uses TRBV18 with TRBJ2-2, with D possibly TRBD1 on 6 matching bases. This CDR3 is 15 amino acids long. Germline-derived CDR1 and CDR2 are KGHSH and LQKENI. The ends were cut back, 0 bases at V and 7 bases at J, with 12 bases in the middle. The CDR3, as DNA: TGTGCCAGCTCACCACCGACAGGAGGCGGCGGGGAGCTGTTTTTT. This sequence encodes CASSPPTGGGGELFF.

This sequence joins TRBV18 and TRBJ1-1, with a possible D match to TRBD1 (5 bases). Germline CDR1 reads KGHSH; CDR2 reads LQKENI. V was cut by 4 bases and J by 6 bases, with 15 bases left in between. The CDR3 has 14 residues. In DNA form, the CDR3 reads TGTGCCAGCTCACAAAGCAGGGCTGACTCTGAAGCTTTCTTT. Protein: CASSQSRADSEAFF.

The rearrangement links TRBV7-2 to TRBJ1-3, with D perhaps TRBD1 (6 bases). The CDR3 has 17 amino acids. Trimming took off 3 bases at V and 3 bases at J, with 18 bases between the two ends. In germline, CDR1 is SGHTA, CDR2 FQGNSA. CDR3 protein: CASSFHGTPDGGNTIYF. In DNA form, the CDR3 reads TGTGCCAGCAGCTTCCACGGGACACCCGACGGTGGAAACACCATATATTTT.

The chain combines TRBV7-9 with TRBJ1-5, with D perhaps TRBD1 (5 bases). CDR1 is SEHNR, CDR2 FQNEAQ, per germline (reference sequence). The CDR3 runs 16 residues. V was clipped by 3 bases and J by 4 bases, with 16 bases between them. CDR3 nucleotides: TGTGCCAGCAGCTTCGGGACTCTCGAAGGAAATCAGCCCCAGCATTTT. It yields the protein CASSFGTLEGNQPQHF.

This chain links TRBV7-2 with TRBJ1-2; TRBD1 agrees at 7 bases. CDR1 and CDR2 (germline): SGHTA, FQGNSA. The V gene end was trimmed by 6 bases and the J gene end by 2 bases; junction bases not matched to a gene: 3. CDR3 length: 13 residues. The CDR3 region is CASRGTENYGYTF. CDR3 in DNA: TGTGCCAGCAGGGGGACAGAAAACTATGGCTACACCTTC.

Written as DNA, the CDR3 is TGTGCCAGCCGTCGGGGGGGCAGTCAGCCCCAGCATTTT. Translating it yields CASRRGGSQPQHF. The V call is TRBV6-5, the J call TRBJ1-5, with D possibly being TRBD1 (6 bases). Germline CDR1 is MNHEY and CDR2 is SVGAGI. The germline V and J ends were trimmed by 8 bases and 6 bases, with 14 bases remaining between them. The CDR3 is 13 residues long.

The chain recombines TRBV5-4 with TRBJ2-3; 11 nucleotides line up with TRBD2. J gave up 1 base and V 4 bases, and 11 bases lay outside the gene matches. The CDR3 sequence is 18 residues long. The germline V gene has CDR1 SGHNT and CDR2 YYREEE (reference sequence). The DNA of the CDR3 is TGTGCCAGCAGCCCTAAGACTAGCGGGATGATTGGCACAGATACGCAGTATTTT. It is translated as CASSPKTSGMIGTDTQYF.

J is TRBJ2-1 and V is TRBV20-1; D might be TRBD2 (5 bases). Germline CDR1 is DFQATT and CDR2 is SNEGSKA (reference sequence). Between the trimmed V and J ends, which lost 3 bases and 6 bases, there was a span of 12 bases. The CDR3 is made up of 13 amino acids. CDR3 sequence: CSASASRVNEQFF. CDR3 DNA sequence: TGCAGTGCTAGTGCCTCGAGGGTCAATGAGCAGTTCTTC.